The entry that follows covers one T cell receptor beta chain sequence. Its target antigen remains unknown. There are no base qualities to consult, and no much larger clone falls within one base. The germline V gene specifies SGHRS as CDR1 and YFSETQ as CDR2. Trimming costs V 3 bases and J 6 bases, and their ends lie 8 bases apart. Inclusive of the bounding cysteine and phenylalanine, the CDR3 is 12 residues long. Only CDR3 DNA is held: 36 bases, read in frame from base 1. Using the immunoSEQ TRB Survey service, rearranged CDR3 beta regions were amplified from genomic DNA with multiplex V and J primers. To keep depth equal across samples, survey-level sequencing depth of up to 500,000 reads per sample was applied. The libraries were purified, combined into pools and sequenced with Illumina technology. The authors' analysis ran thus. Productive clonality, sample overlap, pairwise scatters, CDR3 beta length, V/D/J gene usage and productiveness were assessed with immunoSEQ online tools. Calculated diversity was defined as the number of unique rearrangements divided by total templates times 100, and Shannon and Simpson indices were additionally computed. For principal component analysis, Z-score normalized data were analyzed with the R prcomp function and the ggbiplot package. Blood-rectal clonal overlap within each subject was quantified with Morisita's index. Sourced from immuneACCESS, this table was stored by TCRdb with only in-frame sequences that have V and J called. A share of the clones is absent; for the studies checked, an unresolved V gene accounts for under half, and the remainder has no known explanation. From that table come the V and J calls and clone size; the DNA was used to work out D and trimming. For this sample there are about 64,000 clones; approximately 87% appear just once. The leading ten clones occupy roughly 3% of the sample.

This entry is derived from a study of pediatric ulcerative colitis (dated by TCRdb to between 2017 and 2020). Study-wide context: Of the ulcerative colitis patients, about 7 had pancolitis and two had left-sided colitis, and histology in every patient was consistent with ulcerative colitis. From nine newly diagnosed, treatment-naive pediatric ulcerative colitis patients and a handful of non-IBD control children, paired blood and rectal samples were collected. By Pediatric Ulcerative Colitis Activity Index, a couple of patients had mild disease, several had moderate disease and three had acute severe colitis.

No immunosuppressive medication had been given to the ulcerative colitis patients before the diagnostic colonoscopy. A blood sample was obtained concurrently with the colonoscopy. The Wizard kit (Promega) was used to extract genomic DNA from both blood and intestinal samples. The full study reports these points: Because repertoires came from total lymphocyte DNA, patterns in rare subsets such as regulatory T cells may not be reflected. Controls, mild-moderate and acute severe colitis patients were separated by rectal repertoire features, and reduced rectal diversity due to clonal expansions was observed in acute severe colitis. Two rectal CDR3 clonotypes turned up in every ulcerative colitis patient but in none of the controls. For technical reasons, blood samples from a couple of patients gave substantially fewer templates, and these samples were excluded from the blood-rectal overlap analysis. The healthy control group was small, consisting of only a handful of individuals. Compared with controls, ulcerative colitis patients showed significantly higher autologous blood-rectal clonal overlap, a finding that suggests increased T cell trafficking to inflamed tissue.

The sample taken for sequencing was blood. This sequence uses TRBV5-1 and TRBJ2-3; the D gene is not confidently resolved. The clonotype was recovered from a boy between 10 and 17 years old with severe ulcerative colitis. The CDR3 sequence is CASSSEVDTQYF. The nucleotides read TGCGCCAGCAGCTCAGAGGTGGATACGCAGTATTTT.